A single T cell receptor (beta chain) is shown here with its context. Its specificity is not known. The assay was immunoSEQ multiplex PCR, and TCRdb's table has in-frame clones only and misses some. The data hold roughly 150,000 clones, with around 93% observed a single time. V trimming: 3 bases; J trimming: 0 bases; junction bases outside the gene matches: 5. The CDR3 spans 16 residues. Germline CDR1 reads SGDLS; CDR2 reads YYNGEE. This entry belongs to a study of T cell responses to AZD1222 COVID-19 vaccine. Study-wide points: None of the repertoires were sampled until the peak T cell response had passed. Nearly half of spike-specific TCRs reportedly go after variant regions that carry no mutations. Most donors were white British, females outnumbered males, and clonal diversity was possibly underestimated.

The receptor comes from an adult in good health. This chain uses TRBV9 with TRBJ2-2, with 7 bases lining up with TRBD1. Material: peripheral blood, obtained on day 0 of AZD1222 vaccination. As DNA, the CDR3 is TGTGCCAGCAGCGGAGGACAGGCCCCGAACACCGGGGAGCTGTTTTTT. Translated: CASSGGQAPNTGELFF.